This T cell receptor beta chain appears in the sequencing data of a study of technical replicates of blood from a handful of donors. Data came from immunoSEQ multiplex PCR; TCRdb stores just in-frame clones and leaves some out. The table lists about 63,000 clones, 85% to 90% of them singletons. Sequenced sample: PBMCs. The origin of this receptor is a human donor in good health. Some clones in this sample may be carry-over from other donors' samples.

The CDR3 here is CASSPGQGLPGYTF. The CDR3 DNA reads as TGTGCCAGCAGCCCTGGACAGGGCCTCCCAGGCTACACCTTC. The gene calls are TRBV7-3 and TRBJ1-2; 8 nucleotides align to TRBD1. Per germline, CDR1 SGHTA and CDR2 FQGTGA. This CDR3 contains 14 residues. The junction had 10 bases not matched to a gene; V was cut back by 5 bases and J by 8 bases.